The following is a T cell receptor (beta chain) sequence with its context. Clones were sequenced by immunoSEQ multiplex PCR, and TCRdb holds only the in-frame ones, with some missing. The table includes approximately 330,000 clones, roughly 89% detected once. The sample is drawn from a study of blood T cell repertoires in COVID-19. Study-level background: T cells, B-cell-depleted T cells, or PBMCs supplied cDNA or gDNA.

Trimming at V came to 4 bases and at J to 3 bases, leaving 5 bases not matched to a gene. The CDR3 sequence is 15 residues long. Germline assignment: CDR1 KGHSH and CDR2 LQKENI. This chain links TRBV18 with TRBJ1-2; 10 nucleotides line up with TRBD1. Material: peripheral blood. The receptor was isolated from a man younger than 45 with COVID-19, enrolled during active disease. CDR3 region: CASSLDRGRDYGYTF. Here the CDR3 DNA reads TGTGCCAGCTCACTAGACAGGGGGCGCGACTATGGCTACACCTTC.